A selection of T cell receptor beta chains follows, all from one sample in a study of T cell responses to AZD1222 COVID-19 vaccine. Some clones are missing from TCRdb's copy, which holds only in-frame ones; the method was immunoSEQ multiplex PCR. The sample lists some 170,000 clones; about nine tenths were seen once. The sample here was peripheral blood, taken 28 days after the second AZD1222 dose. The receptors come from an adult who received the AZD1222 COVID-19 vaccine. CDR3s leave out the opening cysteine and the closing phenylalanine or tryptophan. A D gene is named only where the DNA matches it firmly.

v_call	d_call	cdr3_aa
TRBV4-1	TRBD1	ASSPRQGMENSPLH
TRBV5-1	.	ASSLVDGARDTEAF
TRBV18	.	ASSPDVGPEAF
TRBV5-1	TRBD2	ASSLRDYKGNEQF
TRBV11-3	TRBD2	ASSVRGGERGTQY
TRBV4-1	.	ASSQGWAENEKLF
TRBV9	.	ASSLHRDSSYEQY
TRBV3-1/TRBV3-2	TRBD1	ASSQDRYRDSSTNEKLF
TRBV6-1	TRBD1	ASSEVDRGSTGELF
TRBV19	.	ASSGGGRPSNQPQH
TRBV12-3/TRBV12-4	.	ASSLGWFGYT
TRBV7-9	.	ASREGVGYT
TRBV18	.	ASSPRSATDTQY
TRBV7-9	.	ASSLGDGGYT
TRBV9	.	ASSPGQGRPYEQY
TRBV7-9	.	ASSTRQGGSPLH
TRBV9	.	ASSAGTPVGSNEQY
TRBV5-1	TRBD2	ASSFLTSGGDGAYEQY
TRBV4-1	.	ASSQGERGETQY
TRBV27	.	AVGEARAGNTIY